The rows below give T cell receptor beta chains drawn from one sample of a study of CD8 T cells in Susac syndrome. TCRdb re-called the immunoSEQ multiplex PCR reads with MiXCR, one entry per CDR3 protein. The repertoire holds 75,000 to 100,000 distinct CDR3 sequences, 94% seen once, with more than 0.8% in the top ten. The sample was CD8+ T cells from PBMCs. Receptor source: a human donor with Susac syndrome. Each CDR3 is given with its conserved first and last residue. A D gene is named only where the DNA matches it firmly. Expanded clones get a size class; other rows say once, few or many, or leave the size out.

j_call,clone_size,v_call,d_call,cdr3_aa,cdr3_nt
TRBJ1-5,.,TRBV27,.,CASGLQQGGNQPQHF,TGTGCCAGCGGTTTACAACAGGGAGGCAATCAGCCCCAGCATTTT
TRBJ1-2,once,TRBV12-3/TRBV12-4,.,CASSHPWTVNYGYTF,TGTGCCAGCAGCCACCCATGGACAGTTAACTATGGCTACACCTTC
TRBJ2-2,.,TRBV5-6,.,CASSSGSRTGELFF,TGTGCCAGCAGCTCCGGGAGCAGGACCGGGGAGCTGTTTTTT
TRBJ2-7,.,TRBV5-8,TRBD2,CASSLDEVAGALEQYF,TGTGCCAGCAGCTTGGATGAGGTAGCGGGAGCCCTCGAGCAGTACTTC
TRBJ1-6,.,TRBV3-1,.,CASSQGTDNSPLHF,TGTGCCAGCAGCCAAGGGACAGATAATTCACCCCTCCACTTT
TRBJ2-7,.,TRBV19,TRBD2,CASSAWTSGRVEQYF,TGTGCCAGTAGTGCCTGGACTAGCGGGAGGGTAGAGCAGTACTTC
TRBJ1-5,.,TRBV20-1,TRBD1,CSARDLEQGLDQPQHF,TGCAGTGCTAGAGATCTTGAACAGGGGCTAGATCAGCCCCAGCATTTT
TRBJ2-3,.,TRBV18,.,CASSPPNPEDYLF,TGTGCCAGCTCACCACCGAACCCGGAGGACTACCTTTTT
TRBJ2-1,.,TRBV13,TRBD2,CASRKEGGFNEQFF,TGTGCCAGCAGGAAGGAGGGAGGGTTCAATGAGCAGTTCTTC
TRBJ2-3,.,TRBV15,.,CATSSADTDTQYF,TGTGCCACCTCTAGCGCTGACACAGATACGCAGTATTTT
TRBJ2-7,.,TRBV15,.,CATTPVAKSYEQYF,TGTGCCACCACCCCAGTAGCCAAATCCTACGAGCAGTACTTC
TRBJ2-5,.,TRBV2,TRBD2,CASRLGLAVKETQYF,TGTGCCAGCAGATTAGGACTAGCGGTAAAAGAGACCCAGTACTTC
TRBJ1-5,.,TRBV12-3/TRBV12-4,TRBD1,CASSGGDRDQPQHF,TGTGCCAGCAGTGGGGGGGACAGGGATCAGCCCCAGCATTTT
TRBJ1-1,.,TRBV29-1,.,CSVGDGGTEAFF,TGCAGCGTAGGAGACGGGGGCACTGAAGCTTTCTTT
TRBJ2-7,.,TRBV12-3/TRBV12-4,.,CASSLLGVYEQYF,TGTGCCAGCAGCTTGCTTGGGGTCTACGAGCAGTACTTC
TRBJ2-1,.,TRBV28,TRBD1,CASSLGQANEQFF,TGTGCCAGCAGTCTGGGACAGGCGAATGAGCAGTTCTTC
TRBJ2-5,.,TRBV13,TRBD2,CASSFPRRGRTLQETQYF,TGTGCCAGCAGCTTCCCTAGGCGGGGGAGGACCTTACAAGAGACCCAGTACTTC
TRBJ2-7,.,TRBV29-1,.,CSAQGGLSYEQYF,TGCAGCGCTCAGGGGGGACTTTCCTACGAGCAGTACTTC
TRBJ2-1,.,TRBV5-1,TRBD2,CASSLAEGLAESSYNEQFF,TGCGCCAGCAGCTTGGCCGAGGGACTAGCGGAAAGCTCCTACAATGAGCAGTTCTTC
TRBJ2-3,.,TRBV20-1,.,CSARDLTDTQYF,TGCAGTGCTAGAGATTTGACAGATACGCAGTATTTT
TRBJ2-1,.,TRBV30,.,CAWSVGVGGEQFF,TGTGCCTGGAGTGTTGGGGTCGGGGGTGAGCAGTTCTTC
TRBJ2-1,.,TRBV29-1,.,CSVERLGSYNEQFF,TGCAGCGTTGAAAGGCTAGGGTCCTACAATGAGCAGTTCTTC
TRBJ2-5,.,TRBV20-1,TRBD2,CSAKGLAGGLQETQYF,TGCAGTGCTAAAGGACTAGCGGGGGGCCTCCAAGAGACCCAGTACTTC
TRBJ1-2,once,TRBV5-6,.,CASSLSLEIVGYTF,TGTGCCAGCAGCCTCAGTCTCGAGATAGTCGGCTACACCTTC
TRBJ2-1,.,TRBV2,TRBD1,CASSPTGTGRNEQFF,TGTGCCAGCAGCCCCACCGGGACAGGGCGCAATGAGCAGTTCTTC
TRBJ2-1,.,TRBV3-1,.,CASSLAPYNEQFF,TGTGCCAGCAGCCTAGCGCCGTACAATGAGCAGTTCTTC
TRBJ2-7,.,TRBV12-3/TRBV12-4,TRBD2,CASSPMGLAGYEQYF,TGTGCCAGCAGCCCCATGGGACTAGCGGGCTACGAGCAGTACTTC
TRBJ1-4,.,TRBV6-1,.,CASSARLTNEKLFF,TGTGCCAGCAGTGCCAGGTTGACTAATGAAAAACTGTTTTTT
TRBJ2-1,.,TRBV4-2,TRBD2,CASSQEVAGGLSSYNEQFF,TGTGCCAGCAGCCAAGAGGTAGCGGGGGGCCTTAGCTCCTACAATGAGCAGTTCTTC
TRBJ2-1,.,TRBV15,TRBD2,CATSRDRSGSLNEQFF,TGTGCCACCAGCAGAGATAGGAGCGGGAGTTTAAATGAGCAGTTCTTC
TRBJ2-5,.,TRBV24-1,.,CATSDGLEETQYF,TGTGCCACCAGTGATGGCCTAGAAGAGACCCAGTACTTC
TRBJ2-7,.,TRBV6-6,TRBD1,CASSPTLEGQGREQYF,TGTGCCAGCAGTCCCACCCTTGAGGGACAGGGGAGGGAGCAGTACTTC
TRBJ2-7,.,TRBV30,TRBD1,CAWNKGQGNYEQYF,TGTGCCTGGAATAAGGGACAGGGGAACTACGAGCAGTACTTC
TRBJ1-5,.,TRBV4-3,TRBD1,CASSQGQGCDQPQHF,TGCGCCAGCAGCCAAGGACAGGGTTGTGATCAGCCCCAGCATTTT
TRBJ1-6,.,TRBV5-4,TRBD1,CASSLGQISYNSPLHF,TGTGCCAGCAGCCTGGGACAGATCTCCTATAATTCACCCCTCCACTTT
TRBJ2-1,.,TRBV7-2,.,CASSDWESGLGEQFF,TGTGCCAGCAGCGACTGGGAGTCGGGACTCGGTGAGCAGTTCTTC
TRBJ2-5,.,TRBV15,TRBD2,CATVNSLAVTQETQYF,TGTGCCACGGTCAACTCACTAGCGGTGACCCAAGAGACCCAGTACTTC
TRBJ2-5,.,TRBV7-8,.,CAASSLKQETQYF,TGTGCCGCCAGTTCACTGAAACAAGAGACCCAGTACTTC
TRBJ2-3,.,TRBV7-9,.,CASPFGGPYDTQYF,TGTGCCAGCCCCTTCGGGGGGCCCTACGATACGCAGTATTTT
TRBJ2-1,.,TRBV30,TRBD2,CACQFLAGEYNEQFF,TGTGCCTGCCAATTCCTAGCGGGAGAGTACAATGAGCAGTTCTTC
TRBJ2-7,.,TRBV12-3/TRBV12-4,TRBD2,CASSLPTSGRGEQYF,TGTGCCAGCAGCTTACCGACTAGCGGGAGAGGGGAGCAGTACTTC
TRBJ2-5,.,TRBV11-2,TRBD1,CASTPRDREQETQYF,TGTGCCAGCACACCAAGGGACAGAGAACAAGAGACCCAGTACTTC
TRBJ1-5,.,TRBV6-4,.,CASSDDSNQPQHF,TGTGCCAGCAGTGACGATAGCAATCAGCCCCAGCATTTT
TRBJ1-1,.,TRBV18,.,CASSPGTSEAFF,TGTGCCAGCTCACCGGGGACCTCTGAAGCTTTCTTT
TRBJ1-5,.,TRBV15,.,CATSRDLGSSQPQHF,TGTGCCACCAGCAGAGATCTGGGGAGTAGTCAGCCCCAGCATTTT
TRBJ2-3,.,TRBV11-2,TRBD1,CASSFGQGGTDTQYF,TGTGCCAGCAGCTTCGGACAGGGCGGCACAGATACGCAGTATTTT
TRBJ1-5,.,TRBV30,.,CAWNSINQPQHF,TGTGCCTGGAACTCAATTAATCAGCCCCAGCATTTT
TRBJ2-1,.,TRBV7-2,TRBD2,CASSLGLAGGQGSYNEQFF,TGTGCCAGCAGCTTGGGACTAGCGGGAGGGCAGGGCTCCTACAATGAGCAGTTCTTC
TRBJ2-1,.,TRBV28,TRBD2,CASSLQLAASYNEQFF,TGTGCCAGCAGTTTACAACTAGCGGCTTCCTACAATGAGCAGTTCTTC
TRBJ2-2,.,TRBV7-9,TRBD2,CASSSRTSGRFGGELFF,TGTGCCAGCAGCTCCAGAACAAGCGGGAGGTTCGGCGGGGAGCTGTTTTTT
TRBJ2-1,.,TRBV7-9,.,CASSLMIRDYISSYNEQFF,TGTGCCAGCAGCTTAATGATTCGCGACTACATATCTTCCTACAATGAGCAGTTCTTC
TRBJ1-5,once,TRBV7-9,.,CASSLSEGGQPQHF,TGTGCCAGCAGCTTATCCGAGGGAGGGCAGCCCCAGCATTTT
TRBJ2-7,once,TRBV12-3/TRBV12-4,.,CASSLGLQPDF,TGTGCCAGCAGCCTCGGACTGCAGCCCGACTTC
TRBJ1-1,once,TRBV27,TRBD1,CASSLSITGEEAFF,TGTGCCAGCAGTTTATCCATCACAGGGGAGGAAGCTTTCTTT
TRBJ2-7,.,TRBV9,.,CASSVVDSSYEQYF,TGTGCCAGCAGCGTAGTTGACAGCTCCTACGAGCAGTACTTC
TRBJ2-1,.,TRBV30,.,CAWSVSLAGNEQFF,TGTGCCTGGAGTGTAAGTCTAGCTGGCAATGAGCAGTTCTTC
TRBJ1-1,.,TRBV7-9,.,CASSLGAQGDTEAFF,TGTGCCAGCAGCTTAGGTGCGCAGGGAGACACTGAAGCTTTCTTT
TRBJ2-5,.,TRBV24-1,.,CATSDFEETQYF,TGTGCCACCAGTGATTTTGAAGAGACCCAGTACTTC
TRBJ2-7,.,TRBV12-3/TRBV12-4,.,CASSLHPYEQYF,TGTGCCAGCAGTCTCCACCCTTACGAGCAGTACTTC
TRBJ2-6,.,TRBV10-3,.,CAISDEGSGANVLTF,TGTGCCATCAGTGACGAGGGCTCTGGGGCCAACGTCCTGACTTTC